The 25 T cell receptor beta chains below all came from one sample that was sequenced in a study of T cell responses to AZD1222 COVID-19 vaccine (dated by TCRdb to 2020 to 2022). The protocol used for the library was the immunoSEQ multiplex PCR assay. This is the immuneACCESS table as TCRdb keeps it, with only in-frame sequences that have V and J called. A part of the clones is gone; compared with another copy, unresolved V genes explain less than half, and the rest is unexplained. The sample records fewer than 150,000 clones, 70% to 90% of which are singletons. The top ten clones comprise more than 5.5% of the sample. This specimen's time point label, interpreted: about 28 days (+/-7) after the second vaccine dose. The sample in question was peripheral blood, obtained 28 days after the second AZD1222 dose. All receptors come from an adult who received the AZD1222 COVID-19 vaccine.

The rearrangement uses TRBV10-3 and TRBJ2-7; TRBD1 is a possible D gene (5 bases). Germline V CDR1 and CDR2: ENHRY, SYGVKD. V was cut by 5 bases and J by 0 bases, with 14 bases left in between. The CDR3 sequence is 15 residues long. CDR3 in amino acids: CAISPPPQGSYEQYF. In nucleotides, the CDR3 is TGTGCCATCAGTCCACCACCTCAGGGCTCCTACGAGCAGTACTTC.

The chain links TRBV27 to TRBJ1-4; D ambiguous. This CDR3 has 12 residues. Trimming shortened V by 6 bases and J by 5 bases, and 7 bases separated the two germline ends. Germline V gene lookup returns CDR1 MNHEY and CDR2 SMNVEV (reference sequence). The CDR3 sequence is CASRTRNEKLFF. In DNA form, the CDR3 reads TGTGCCAGCAGGACAAGGAATGAAAAACTGTTTTTT.

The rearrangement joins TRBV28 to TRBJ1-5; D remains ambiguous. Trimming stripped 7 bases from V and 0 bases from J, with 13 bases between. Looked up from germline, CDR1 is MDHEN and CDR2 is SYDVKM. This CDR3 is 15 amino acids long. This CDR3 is CASNSGDPSNQPQHF. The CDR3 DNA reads TGTGCCAGCAATTCAGGAGATCCTAGCAATCAGCCCCAGCATTTT.

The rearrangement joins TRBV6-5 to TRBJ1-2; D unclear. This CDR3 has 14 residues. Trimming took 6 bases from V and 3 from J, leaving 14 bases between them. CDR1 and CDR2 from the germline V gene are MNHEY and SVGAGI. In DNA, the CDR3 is TGTGCCAGCAGCCCCTTCCATGGGGACTATGGCTACACCTTC. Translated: CASSPFHGDYGYTF.

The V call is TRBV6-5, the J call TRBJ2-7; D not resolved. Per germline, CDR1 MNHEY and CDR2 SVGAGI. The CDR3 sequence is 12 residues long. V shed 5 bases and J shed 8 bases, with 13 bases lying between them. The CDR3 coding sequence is TGTGCCAGCAGTCCCCCTGCGGCTCAGCAGTACTTC. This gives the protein CASSPPAAQQYF.

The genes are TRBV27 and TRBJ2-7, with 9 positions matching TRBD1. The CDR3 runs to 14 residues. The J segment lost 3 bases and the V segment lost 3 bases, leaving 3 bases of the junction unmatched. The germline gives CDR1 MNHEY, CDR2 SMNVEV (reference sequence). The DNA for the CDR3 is TGTGCCAGCAGTTTGACAGGGGGTAACTACGAGCAGTACTTC. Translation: CASSLTGGNYEQYF.

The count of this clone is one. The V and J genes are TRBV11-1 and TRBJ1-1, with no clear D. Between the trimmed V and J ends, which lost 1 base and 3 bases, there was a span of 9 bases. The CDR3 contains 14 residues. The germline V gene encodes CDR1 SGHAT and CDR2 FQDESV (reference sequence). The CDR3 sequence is CASSLDRGDTEAFF. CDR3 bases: TGTGCCAGCAGCTTAGACAGAGGAGACACTGAAGCTTTCTTT.

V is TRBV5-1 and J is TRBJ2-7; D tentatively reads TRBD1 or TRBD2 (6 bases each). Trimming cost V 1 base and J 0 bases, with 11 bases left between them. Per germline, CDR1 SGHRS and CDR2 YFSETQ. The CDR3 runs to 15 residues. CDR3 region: CASSLRGRSSYEQYF. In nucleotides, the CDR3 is TGCGCCAGCAGCTTGAGGGGGAGGAGCTCCTACGAGCAGTACTTC.

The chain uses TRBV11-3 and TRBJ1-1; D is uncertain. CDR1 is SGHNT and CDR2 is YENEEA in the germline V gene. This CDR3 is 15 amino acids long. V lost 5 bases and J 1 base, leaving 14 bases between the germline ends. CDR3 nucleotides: TGTGCCAGCAGCCCCGGCGGGGTGGAGAACACTGAAGCTTTCTTT. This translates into CASSPGGVENTEAFF.

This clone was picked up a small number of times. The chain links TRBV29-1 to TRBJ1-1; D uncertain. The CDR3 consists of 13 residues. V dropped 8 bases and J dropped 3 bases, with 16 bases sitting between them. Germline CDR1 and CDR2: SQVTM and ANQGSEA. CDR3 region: CSSQVEGYTEAFF. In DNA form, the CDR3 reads TGCAGCTCACAAGTTGAGGGCTACACTGAAGCTTTCTTT.

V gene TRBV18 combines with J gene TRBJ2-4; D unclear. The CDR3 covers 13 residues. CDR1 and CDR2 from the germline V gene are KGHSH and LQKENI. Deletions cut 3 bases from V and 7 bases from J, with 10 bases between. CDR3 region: CASSPTRRNIQYF. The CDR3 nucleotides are TGTGCCAGCTCACCCACGAGAAGGAACATTCAGTACTTC.

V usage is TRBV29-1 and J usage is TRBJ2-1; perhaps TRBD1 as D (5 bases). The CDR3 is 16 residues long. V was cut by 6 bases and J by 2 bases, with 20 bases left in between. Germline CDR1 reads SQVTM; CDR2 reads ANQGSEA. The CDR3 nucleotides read TGCAGCGTCCCACAATGGGGCGTGGGGACCTACAATGAGCAGTTCTTC. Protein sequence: CSVPQWGVGTYNEQFF.

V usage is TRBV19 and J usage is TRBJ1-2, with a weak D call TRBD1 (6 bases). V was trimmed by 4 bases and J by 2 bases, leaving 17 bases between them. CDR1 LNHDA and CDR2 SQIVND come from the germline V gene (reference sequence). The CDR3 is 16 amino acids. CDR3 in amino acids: CASSKSGTYLNYGYTF. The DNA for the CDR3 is TGTGCCAGTAGTAAGTCCGGGACATACCTCAACTATGGCTACACCTTC.

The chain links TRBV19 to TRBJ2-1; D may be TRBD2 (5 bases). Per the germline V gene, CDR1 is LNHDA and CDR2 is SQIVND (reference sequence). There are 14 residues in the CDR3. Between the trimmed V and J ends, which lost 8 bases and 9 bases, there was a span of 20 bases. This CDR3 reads CASQSRESAGEQFF. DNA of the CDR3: TGTGCCAGTCAGAGTAGGGAGTCGGCGGGTGAGCAGTTCTTC. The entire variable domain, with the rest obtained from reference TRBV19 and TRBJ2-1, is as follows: DGGITQSPKYLFRKEGQNVTLSCEQNLNHDAMYWYRQDPGQGLRLIYYSQIVNDFQKGDIAEGYSVSREKKESFPLTVTSAQKNPTAFYLCASQSRESAGEQFFGPGTRLTVL.

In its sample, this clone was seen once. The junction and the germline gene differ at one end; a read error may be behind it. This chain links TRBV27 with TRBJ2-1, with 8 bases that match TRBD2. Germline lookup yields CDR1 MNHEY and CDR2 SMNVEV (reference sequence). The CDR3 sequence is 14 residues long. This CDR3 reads CASSSGRFDNEQLF. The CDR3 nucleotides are TGTGCCAGCAGTAGCGGGAGATTCGACAATGAGCAGCTCTTC.

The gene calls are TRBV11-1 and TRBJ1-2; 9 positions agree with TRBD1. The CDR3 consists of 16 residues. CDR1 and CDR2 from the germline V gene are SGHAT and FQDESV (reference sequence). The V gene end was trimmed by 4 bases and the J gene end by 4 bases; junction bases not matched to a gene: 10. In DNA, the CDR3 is TGTGCCAGCAGCTCTGGGACAGGGAGAGGGGCCTATGGCTACACCTTC. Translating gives CASSSGTGRGAYGYTF.

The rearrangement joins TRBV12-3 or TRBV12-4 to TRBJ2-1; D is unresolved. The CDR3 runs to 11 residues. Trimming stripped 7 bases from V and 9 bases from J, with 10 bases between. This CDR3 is CASKGISEQFF. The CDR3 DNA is TGTGCCAGCAAGGGTATAAGTGAGCAGTTCTTC.

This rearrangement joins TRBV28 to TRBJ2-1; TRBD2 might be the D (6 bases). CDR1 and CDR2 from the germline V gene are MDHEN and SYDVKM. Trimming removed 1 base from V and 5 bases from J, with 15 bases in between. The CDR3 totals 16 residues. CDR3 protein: CASSLYSGSGHNEQFF. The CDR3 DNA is TGTGCCAGCAGTTTATACAGTGGTAGCGGCCACAATGAGCAGTTCTTC.

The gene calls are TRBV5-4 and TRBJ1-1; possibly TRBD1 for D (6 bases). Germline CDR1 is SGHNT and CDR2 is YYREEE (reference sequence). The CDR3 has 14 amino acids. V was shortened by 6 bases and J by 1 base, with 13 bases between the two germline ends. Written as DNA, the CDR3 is TGTGCCAGCAACCCTCAGGGGAAGAACACTGAAGCTTTCTTT. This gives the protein CASNPQGKNTEAFF.

The CDR3 coding sequence is TGCAGTGCTAGCTTTTCTGAGCAGTTCTTC. Residues: CSASFSEQFF. The chain recombines TRBV20-1 with TRBJ2-1; no firm D call. This CDR3 has 10 residues. Trimming stripped 3 bases from V and 9 bases from J, with 6 bases between. The germline V gene has CDR1 DFQATT and CDR2 SNEGSKA (reference sequence).

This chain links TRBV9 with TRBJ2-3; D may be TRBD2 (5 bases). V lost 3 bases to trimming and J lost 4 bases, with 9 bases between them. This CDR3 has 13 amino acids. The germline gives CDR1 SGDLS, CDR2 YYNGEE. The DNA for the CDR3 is TGTGCCAGCAGCGGAGGTAGCGCAGATACGCAGTATTTT. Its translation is CASSGGSADTQYF.

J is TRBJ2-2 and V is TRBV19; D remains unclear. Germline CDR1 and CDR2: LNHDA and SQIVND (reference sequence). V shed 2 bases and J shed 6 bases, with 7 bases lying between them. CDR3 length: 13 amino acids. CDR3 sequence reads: CASSIIGSGELFF. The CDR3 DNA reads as TGTGCCAGTAGTATAATAGGTTCCGGGGAGCTGTTTTTT.

The CDR3 is CASSPGQTGELFF. The CDR3 region has the DNA TGTGCCAGCAGCCCGGGACAGACCGGGGAGCTGTTTTTT. The chain uses TRBV7-2 and TRBJ2-2; TRBD1 matches 7 bases. Germline V gene lookup returns CDR1 SGHTA and CDR2 FQGNSA. The CDR3 totals 13 residues. Trimming removed 5 bases from V and 5 bases from J; junction bases left unmatched: 2.

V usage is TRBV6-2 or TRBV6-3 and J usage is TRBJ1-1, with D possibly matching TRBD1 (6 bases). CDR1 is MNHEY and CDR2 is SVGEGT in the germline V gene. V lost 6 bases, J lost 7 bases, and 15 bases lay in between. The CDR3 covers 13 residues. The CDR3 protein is CASSLRGGGEAFF. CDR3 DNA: TGTGCCAGCAGCCTCAGGGGAGGAGGTGAAGCTTTCTTT.

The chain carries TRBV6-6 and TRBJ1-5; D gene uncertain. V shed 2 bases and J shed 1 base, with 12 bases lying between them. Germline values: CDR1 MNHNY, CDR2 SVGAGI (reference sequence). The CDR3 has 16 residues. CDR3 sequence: CASSYGLGSSNQPQHF. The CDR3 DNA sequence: TGTGCCAGCAGTTACGGGCTGGGGTCAAGCAATCAGCCCCAGCATTTT.